A selection of T cell receptor beta chains follows, all from one sample in a study of T cell responses to AZD1222 COVID-19 vaccine. TCRdb's table, derived via immunoSEQ multiplex PCR, lists solely in-frame clones and lacks some. The table has more than 85,000 clones, approximately 90% seen once. The source was peripheral blood, collected on day 0 of AZD1222 vaccination. The receptors were sampled from an adult in good health. The CDR3 runs from the conserved cysteine through the conserved F or W. The D gene is left open where the match is weak. Only some rows state a clone size, as once, few, many or a class for expanded clones.

TRBD1	TRBJ1-2	once	15	TRBV27	TGTGCCAGCAGTTGGAGACAGGGGGCACCTTATGGCTACACCTTC	CASSWRQGAPYGYTF
-	TRBJ2-3	-	16	TRBV7-3	TGTGCCAGCAGCTTAAACGGGGACCCAAAGGGGGATACGCAGTATTTT	CASSLNGDPKGDTQYF
-	TRBJ1-1	-	13	TRBV6-1	TGTGCCAGCAGTGACAGGAGGAACACTGAAGCTTTCTTT	CASSDRRNTEAFF
TRBD1	TRBJ1-6	-	16	TRBV10-3	TGTGCCATCAGTGAGGCGGGACAGGGGTTTAATTCACCCCTCCACTTT	CAISEAGQGFNSPLHF
-	TRBJ2-3	-	13	TRBV5-1	TGCGCCAGCAGCTTGGGGTGGGAAGATACGCAGTATTTT	CASSLGWEDTQYF
-	TRBJ1-1	-	13	TRBV13	TGTGCCAGCAGCTTGTCTATGAACACTGAAGCTTTCTTT	CASSLSMNTEAFF
-	TRBJ1-3	-	14	TRBV19	TGTGCCAGTAGTATTTTAAACTCTGGAAACACCATATATTTT	CASSILNSGNTIYF
TRBD2	TRBJ2-3	-	16	TRBV6-2/TRBV6-3	TGTGCCAGCAGTTACCCCTCTGGGAGGGTCACAGATACGCAGTATTTT	CASSYPSGRVTDTQYF
-	TRBJ2-3	-	14	TRBV5-1	TGCGCCAGCAGCTCGGTGACGAGCACAGATACGCAGTATTTT	CASSSVTSTDTQYF
-	TRBJ1-1	few	15	TRBV6-5	TGTGCCAGCAAGAAGGATATCGGGATGAACACTGAAGCTTTCTTT	CASKKDIGMNTEAFF
-	TRBJ1-2	-	15	TRBV28	TGTGCCAGCAGTGGTCGGAGGGGAACTAACTATGGCTACACCTTC	CASSGRRGTNYGYTF
TRBD1	TRBJ1-3	-	15	TRBV7-8	TGTGCCAGCAGCCCCAACAGGGGGACACCAAACACCATATATTTT	CASSPNRGTPNTIYF
-	TRBJ2-1	once	14	TRBV2	TGTGCCAGCAAGGGGAATTCCGGGCGCCTAGAGCAGTTCTTC	CASKGNSGRLEQFF
TRBD1	TRBJ1-6	-	13	TRBV6-5	TGTGCCAGCAGTCACCTGACAGGGGCGACCCTCCACTTT	CASSHLTGATLHF
-	TRBJ2-7	-	14	TRBV3-1/TRBV3-2	TGTGCCAGCAGCCAGGCGGGACTTCCTTACGAGCAGTACTTC	CASSQAGLPYEQYF
-	TRBJ1-1	-	15	TRBV18	TGTGCCAGCTCACCACAGGACCGAATGAACACTGAAGCTTTCTTT	CASSPQDRMNTEAFF
-	TRBJ2-4	-	14	TRBV7-9	TGTGCCAGCAGCTTAGGGGGGGACCGCGTCATTCAGTACTTC	CASSLGGDRVIQYF
-	TRBJ1-4	-	14	TRBV7-9	TGTGCCAGCAGCTTAGTCAGGTCCGGTGAAAAACTGTTTTTT	CASSLVRSGEKLFF
-	TRBJ1-6	few	13	TRBV5-6	TGTGCCAGCAGCTTGCCATGGATGGGGCCCCTCCACTTT	CASSLPWMGPLHF
TRBD1	TRBJ1-1	-	15	TRBV6-5	TGTGCCAGCAGTTACTCGGGACAGATGAACACTGAAGCTTTCTTT	CASSYSGQMNTEAFF
TRBD1	TRBJ1-2	-	14	TRBV19	TGTGCCAGTAGTTCAACAGGGGCCCACTATGGCTACACCTTC	CASSSTGAHYGYTF
-	TRBJ1-1	-	13	TRBV12-3/TRBV12-4	TGTGCCAGCGGATCGGGGGTGGACACTGAAGCTTTCTTT	CASGSGVDTEAFF
TRBD1	TRBJ1-5	-	14	TRBV19	TGTGCCAGCACCACAGGGGTGGGCAATCAGCCCCAGCATTTT	CASTTGVGNQPQHF
-	TRBJ2-6	-	15	TRBV6-6	TGTGCCAGCAGTTACTCGGAGACTGGGGCCAACGTCCTGACTTTC	CASSYSETGANVLTF
TRBD2	TRBJ2-1	once	15	TRBV7-9	TGTGCCAGCAGCTCTCAGAGCGGGGCCCGCAATGAGCAGTTCTTC	CASSSQSGARNEQFF
-	TRBJ1-4	once	14	TRBV7-2	TGTGCCAGCAGCCCACGGGGCACTAATGAAAAACTGTTTTTT	CASSPRGTNEKLFF
TRBD1	TRBJ2-3	-	14	TRBV4-1	TGCGCCAGCAGTCAGACAGGGAAGGCAGATACGCAGTATTTT	CASSQTGKADTQYF
TRBD2	TRBJ2-7	-	13	TRBV28	TGTGCCAGCAGCATCGAGCGGGGGTACGAGCAGTACTTC	CASSIERGYEQYF
-	TRBJ1-2	-	13	TRBV19	TGTGCCAGTAGTATGGGATTGGGGAATGGCTACACCTTC	CASSMGLGNGYTF
-	TRBJ1-6	-	15	TRBV7-9	TGTGCCAGCAGCTTAATGGGACAAGGGGGTTCACCCCTCCACTTT	CASSLMGQGGSPLHF
-	TRBJ1-1	-	15	TRBV18	TGTGCCAGCTCAGGAGGTCAGGGGAGCAACACTGAAGCTTTCTTT	CASSGGQGSNTEAFF
-	TRBJ1-3	-	15	TRBV6-5	TGTGCCAGCAGTCCGGACAGCGCCTCTGGAAACACCATATATTTT	CASSPDSASGNTIYF
-	TRBJ1-6	-	15	TRBV5-1	TGCGCCAGCAGCTTGGAACAGGGCTGGGATTCACCCCTCCACTTT	CASSLEQGWDSPLHF
-	TRBJ1-2	-	10	TRBV30	TGTGCCTGGGGTTATGTTGGCTACACCTTC	CAWGYVGYTF
-	TRBJ1-3	-	13	TRBV6-5	TGTGCCAGCACTGCTACGAGTGGAAACACCATATATTTT	CASTATSGNTIYF
-	TRBJ1-5	-	13	TRBV6-2/TRBV6-3	TGTGCCAGCAGCCCGACAGGCCCCGGGTCCCAGCATTTT	CASSPTGPGSQHF
TRBD2	TRBJ2-2	-	18	TRBV5-1	TGCGCCAGCAGCCCTATGACTAGCGGGGGGACCAACACCGGGGAGCTGTTTTTT	CASSPMTSGGTNTGELFF